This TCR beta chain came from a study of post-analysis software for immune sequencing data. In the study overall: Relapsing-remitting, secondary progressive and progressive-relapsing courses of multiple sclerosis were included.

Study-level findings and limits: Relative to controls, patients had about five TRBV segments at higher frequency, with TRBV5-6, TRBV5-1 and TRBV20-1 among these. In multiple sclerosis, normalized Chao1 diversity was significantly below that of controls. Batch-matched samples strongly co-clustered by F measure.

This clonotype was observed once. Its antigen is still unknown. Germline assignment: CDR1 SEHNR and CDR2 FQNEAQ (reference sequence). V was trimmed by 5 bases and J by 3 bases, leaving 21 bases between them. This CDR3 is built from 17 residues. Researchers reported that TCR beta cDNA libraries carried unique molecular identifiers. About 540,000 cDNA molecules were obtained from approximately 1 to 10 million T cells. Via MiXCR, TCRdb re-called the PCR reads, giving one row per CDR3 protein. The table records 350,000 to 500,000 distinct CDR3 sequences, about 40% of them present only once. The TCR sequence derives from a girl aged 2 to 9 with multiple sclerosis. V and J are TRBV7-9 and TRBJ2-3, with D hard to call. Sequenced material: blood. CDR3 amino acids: CASSPLIAARSTDTQYF. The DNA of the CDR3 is TGTGCCAGCAGCCCGCTTATAGCCGCCCGGAGTACAGATACGCAGTATTTT.